These 8 T cell receptor beta chains came from one sample sequenced in a study of shared clonotypes between healthy human individuals. Sequencing was performed with immunoSEQ multiplex PCR; in TCRdb, only in-frame clones are kept and a portion is missing. The data show fewer than 3 million clones, 85% to 95% seen once. Sequencing used naive CD4+ T cells from PBMCs. As to subset: CD45RA+ positively selected. Every receptor here comes from a man in his late teens or twenties in good health. Some clones in this sample may be carry-over from other donors' samples.

J is TRBJ2-7 and V is TRBV19; D might be TRBD1 or TRBD2, each matching 5 bases. Germline CDR1 LNHDA, CDR2 SQIVND (reference sequence). Trimming removed 7 bases at V and 2 bases at J, with 12 bases between. The CDR3 has 13 residues. Here the CDR3 DNA reads TGTGCCAGTACCCAGGGACCGGCCTACGAGCAGTACTTC. Its protein is CASTQGPAYEQYF.

This clone has a single count. The gene calls are TRBV19 and TRBJ2-5; 12 bases are shared with TRBD2. CDR1 LNHDA and CDR2 SQIVND come from the germline V gene (reference sequence). The CDR3 is 16 amino acids. Trimming cost V 4 bases and J 5 bases; bases outside gene matches: 8. CDR3: CASSSFRLAGVETQYF. Written as DNA, the CDR3 is TGTGCCAGTAGTAGCTTCCGACTAGCGGGAGTGGAGACCCAGTACTTC.

A word on this clone: The same CDR3 also results from other DNA sequences found in this sample. The gene calls are TRBV5-6 and TRBJ2-1, with 10 bases matching TRBD2. The V segment lost 1 base and the J segment 4 bases; nucleotides outside the gene matches: 2. The germline CDR1 and CDR2 sequences are SGHDT and YYEEEE. CDR3 length: 15 amino acids. For the CDR3, the DNA is TGTGCCAGCAGCTTGCTAGCGGGAGTATACAATGAGCAGTTCTTC. It codes for CASSLLAGVYNEQFF.

The J gene is TRBJ1-5, the V gene TRBV9; the D is unclear. In germline, CDR1 is SGDLS, CDR2 YYNGEE. V lost 0 bases and J lost 5, with 6 bases in between. The CDR3 is 13 residues long. The CDR3, as DNA: TGTGCCAGCAGCGTAGAACCGGATCAGCCCCAGCATTTT. Residues: CASSVEPDQPQHF. The whole variable domain, remainder taken from reference TRBV9 and TRBJ1-5, is DSGVTQTPKHLITATGQRVTLRCSPRSGDLSVYWYQQSLDQGLQFLIQYYNGEERAKGNILERFSAQQFPDLHSELNLSSLELGDSALYFCASSVEPDQPQHFGDGTRLSIL.

The V call is TRBV15, the J call TRBJ2-1, with 10 positions matching TRBD2. Looked up from germline, CDR1 is LNHNV and CDR2 is YYDKDF (reference sequence). With 0 bases clipped from V and 10 bases from J, the junction kept 3 bases outside the gene matches. The CDR3 is made up of 14 amino acids. The CDR3 here is CATSRDQLAGEQFF. CDR3 bases: TGTGCCACCAGCAGAGACCAACTAGCGGGAGAGCAGTTCTTC.

This sequence joins TRBV5-6 and TRBJ2-7; 9 positions agree with TRBD2. Trimming removed 5 bases from V and 2 bases from J; junction bases left unmatched: 2. Germline V gives CDR1 SGHDT, CDR2 YYEEEE. The CDR3 is 13 amino acids. The CDR3, as DNA: TGTGCCAGCAGGACTAGCGGTACCTACGAGCAGTACTTC. Translation gives CASRTSGTYEQYF.

This sequence joins TRBV6-1 and TRBJ1-2; D not certain. The V end was cut by 1 base, the J end by 8 bases, with 17 bases between. This CDR3 has 15 amino acids. CDR1 and CDR2 (germline): MNHNS, SASEGT. The DNA of the CDR3 is TGTGCCAGCAGTGAAGTGGCCGCGCGTTCCCTAGGCTACACCTTC. This translates into CASSEVAARSLGYTF.

The chain carries TRBV9 and TRBJ1-1, with 7 nucleotides matching TRBD1. Losses at the gene ends were 3 bases for V and 6 bases for J; bases not matched to a gene: 11. Looked up from germline, CDR1 is SGDLS and CDR2 is YYNGEE. This CDR3 region has 15 residues. CDR3 sequence: CASSERRGLSAEAFF. The CDR3 DNA follows: TGTGCCAGCAGCGAACGGAGGGGGCTGAGCGCTGAAGCTTTCTTT.